The 25 T cell receptor beta chains reported below all come from one sample, sequenced in a study of T-cell reconstitution after alpha-beta-depleted transplantation in children. Preparation of the TCRbeta library was carried out with unique molecular identifiers. TCRdb analysed the PCR reads with MiXCR anew, one entry per CDR3 protein. Of about 510,000 distinct CDR3 sequences listed, roughly an eighth are singletons. Sequencing was performed on PBMCs, mostly from graft donor cells, taken 180 days after TCRalphabeta/CD19-depleted stem cell transplant. These TCRs come from a female patient between 2 and 15 years old who had a stem cell transplant for aplastic anemia, so the T cells may come from the graft donor.

The rearrangement links TRBV7-9 to TRBJ2-7; no reliable D call. The CDR3 is 15 residues long. Germline CDR1 is SEHNR and CDR2 is FQNEAQ (reference sequence). The ends were cut back, 1 base at V and 0 bases at J, with 10 bases in the middle. This chain's CDR3 is CASSLGRINSYEQYF. DNA for the CDR3: TGTGCCAGCAGCTTAGGGCGGATTAACTCCTACGAGCAGTACTTC.

This clonotype was counted between two and nine times. The V and J genes are TRBV20-1 and TRBJ1-5; D gene unclear. V gave up 0 bases and J gave up 5 bases, with 5 bases separating them. The CDR3 contains 12 residues. Looked up from germline, CDR1 is DFQATT and CDR2 is SNEGSKA (reference sequence). CDR3 bases: TGCAGTGCTAGAGATCCCTATCAGCCCCAGCATTTT. Its translation is CSARDPYQPQHF.

This clonotype was detected only a few times. The rearrangement joins TRBV20-1 to TRBJ1-1; a possible D gene is TRBD1 (6 bases). The germline gives CDR1 DFQATT, CDR2 SNEGSKA (reference sequence). The CDR3 loop spans 12 amino acids. Trimming cost V 5 bases and J 1 base, with 8 bases left between them. As DNA, the CDR3 is TGCAGTGCTGGACAGCCGAACACTGAAGCTTTCTTT. This sequence encodes CSAGQPNTEAFF.

Remarks on this clonotype: The junction differs from germline at one of its ends, possibly a read error. V usage is TRBV6-1 and J usage is TRBJ1-2, with TRBD1 matching over 9 bases. This CDR3 has 15 amino acids. Looked up from germline, CDR1 is MNHNS and CDR2 is SASEGT. CDR3 sequence: CASGGRTGANSGYTF. Here the CDR3 DNA reads TGTGCCAGCGGTGGTCGGACAGGGGCTAACTCTGGCTACACCTTC.

This clonotype turned up a few times. The chain is built from TRBV4-1 and TRBJ2-5; D could derive from TRBD1 or TRBD2 (5 bases each). Trimming stripped 0 bases from V and 2 bases from J, with 13 bases between. CDR1 and CDR2 from the germline V gene are MGHRA and YSYEKL. The CDR3 is 16 amino acids. As DNA, the CDR3 is TGCGCCAGCAGCCAAGATTTGGGGGAGTGGCAAGAGACCCAGTACTTC. It codes for CASSQDLGEWQETQYF.

The CDR3 loop reads CSVGGVQGALTQFF. DNA for the CDR3: TGCAGCGTTGGGGGGGTACAGGGGGCACTTACGCAGTTCTTC. The V gene is TRBV29-1, the J gene TRBJ2-1; 9 bases are a match to TRBD1. Unmatched junction bases numbered 13, after V lost 4 bases and J lost 12 bases. This CDR3 has 14 residues. CDR1 is SQVTM, CDR2 ANQGSEA, per germline.

This clonotype was counted a few times. The chain carries TRBV30 and TRBJ2-3, with 7 bases that match TRBD1. There are 13 residues in the CDR3. The trim removed 5 bases at V and 0 bases at J, leaving 2 bases unmatched. The germline V gene encodes CDR1 GTSNPN and CDR2 SVGIG (reference sequence). CDR3 region: CAWATGSTDTQYF. CDR3 coding DNA: TGTGCCTGGGCGACAGGGAGCACAGATACGCAGTATTTT.

This clonotype was recorded at least ten times. The genes are TRBV3-1 and TRBJ2-5; the D is unclear. The CDR3 covers 15 residues. Trimming cost V 1 base and J 5 bases, with 14 bases left between them. Per the germline V gene, CDR1 is LGHDT and CDR2 is YNNKEL (reference sequence). The CDR3 region is CASSQVARSLETQYF. The CDR3 DNA is TGTGCCAGCAGCCAAGTGGCCCGAAGTCTGGAGACCCAGTACTTC.

This clonotype was recorded at least ten times. The rearrangement links TRBV10-3 to TRBJ2-7; 9 bases agree with TRBD1. After removal of 4 bases from V and 0 bases from J, the junction contained 7 bases not matched to a gene. The CDR3 is 16 residues long. Germline CDR1 and CDR2: ENHRY and SYGVKD. CDR3 sequence: CAISAQGDRASYEQYF. The CDR3 DNA is TGTGCCATCAGTGCCCAGGGGGACAGGGCCTCCTACGAGCAGTACTTC.

This chain links TRBV6-1 with TRBJ2-1; D may be TRBD1 (5 bases). Between the trimmed V and J ends, which lost 1 base and 7 bases, there was a span of 11 bases. The CDR3 extends over 14 amino acids. Looked up from germline, CDR1 is MNHNS and CDR2 is SASEGT. CDR3 sequence reads: CASSEDRLRNEQFF. In DNA form, the CDR3 reads TGTGCCAGCAGTGAAGACAGGCTCCGGAATGAGCAGTTCTTC.

Only a few counts were recorded for this clonotype. This chain joins TRBV5-1 and TRBJ1-6, with 10 bases that match TRBD1. This CDR3 comprises 20 residues. With 2 bases clipped from V and 1 base from J, the junction kept 12 bases outside the gene matches. The germline V gene encodes CDR1 SGHRS and CDR2 YFSETQ. The CDR3 bases are TGCGCCAGCAGCTTCGGAACCGGGACAGGGGTTCCGTCCTATAATTCACCCCTCCACTTT. This sequence encodes CASSFGTGTGVPSYNSPLHF. Full variable domain (remainder filled in from reference TRBV5-1 and TRBJ1-6): KAGVTQTPRYLIKTRGQQVTLSCSPISGHRSVSWYQQTPGQGLQFLFEYFSETQRNKGNFPGRFSGRQFSNSRSEMNVSTLELGDSALYLCASSFGTGTGVPSYNSPLHFGNGTRLTVT.

The chain couples TRBV7-2 to TRBJ2-3, with a weak D call TRBD1 (5 bases). This CDR3 has 15 amino acids. CDR1 is SGHTA and CDR2 is FQGNSA in the germline V gene. V gave up 7 bases and J gave up 0 bases, with 14 bases separating them. CDR3 bases: TGTGCCAGCACAGTGACAGCTACTAGCACAGATACGCAGTATTTT. Protein sequence: CASTVTATSTDTQYF.

There are a few counts of this clonotype. The gene calls are TRBV19 and TRBJ2-3; D is unresolved. The CDR3 totals 13 residues. Germline values: CDR1 LNHDA, CDR2 SQIVND (reference sequence). V gave up 3 bases and J gave up 3 bases, with 7 bases separating them. The CDR3 DNA sequence: TGTGCCAGTAGTATGGTCTTGACAGATACGCAGTATTTT. Translating gives CASSMVLTDTQYF.

In this sample, this clonotype turned up many times. This CDR3 reads CASSQDGAYGYTF. CDR3 DNA: TGCGCCAGCAGCCAAGACGGGGCATATGGCTACACCTTC. V is TRBV4-3 and J is TRBJ1-2, with D possibly being TRBD1 (5 bases). CDR3 length: 13 residues. Trimming removed 0 bases from V and 5 bases from J, with 7 bases in between. Germline V gene data show CDR1 as LGHNA and CDR2 as YSLEER.

A few counts support this clonotype. The chain links TRBV7-8 to TRBJ2-6; D is possibly TRBD2 (5 bases). V was clipped by 3 bases and J by 2 bases, with 14 bases between them. This CDR3 is built from 17 residues. Germline V CDR1 and CDR2: SGHVS, FQNEAQ. DNA of the CDR3: TGTGCCAGCAGCTTCGCTTCCTCCGGGGCTGGGGCCAACGTCCTGACTTTC. Translating it yields CASSFASSGAGANVLTF.

This clonotype was observed many times. V usage is TRBV28 and J usage is TRBJ2-7; D may be TRBD1 (7 bases). Germline V lookup: CDR1 MDHEN, CDR2 SYDVKM. V lost 5 bases, J lost 3 bases, and 17 bases lay in between. The CDR3 runs 15 residues. DNA for the CDR3: TGTGCCAGCAGTCCCCCAGGGGGGTTACGCTACGAGCAGTACTTC. This translates into CASSPPGGLRYEQYF.

This clonotype was detected a few times. The CDR3 DNA reads as TGCGCCAGAATCAGGGGAGTTTCCAATCAGCCCCAGCATTTT. Its protein is CARIRGVSNQPQHF. The chain couples TRBV5-1 to TRBJ1-5; D might be TRBD1 (6 bases). Germline-derived CDR1 and CDR2 are SGHRS and YFSETQ. V was pared by 8 bases and J by 3 bases, with 15 bases between. The CDR3 has 14 amino acids.

This clonotype was seen a handful of times. The CDR3 protein is CASSKAGYTALNEQFF. The CDR3 DNA reads TGTGCCAGCAGCAAAGCAGGCTATACTGCCCTCAATGAGCAGTTCTTC. The rearrangement uses TRBV21-1 and TRBJ2-1. TRBV21-1 is marked as a pseudogene. This CDR3 is built from 16 residues.

The V call is TRBV7-9, the J call TRBJ2-2; D could derive from TRBD1 or TRBD2 (5 bases each). Germline values: CDR1 SEHNR, CDR2 FQNEAQ (reference sequence). V was pared by 4 bases and J by 3 bases, with 18 bases between. The CDR3 length is 17 residues. This CDR3 reads CASSSPPGRNYTGELFF. The CDR3 nucleotides read TGTGCCAGCAGCTCACCTCCGGGACGGAATTACACCGGGGAGCTGTTTTTT.

J is TRBJ2-1 and V is TRBV7-6; TRBD2 might be the D (5 bases). V lost 5 bases, J lost 0 bases, and 14 bases lay in between. Germline V gene sequence: CDR1 SGHVS, CDR2 FNYEAQ. This CDR3 has 16 amino acids. CDR3 bases: TGTGCCAGCAGCAGCCGGAGCGGTAGCTCCTACAATGAGCAGTTCTTC. It is translated as CASSSRSGSSYNEQFF.

This clonotype was observed at least ten times. V gene TRBV24-1 combines with J gene TRBJ1-5; D unclear. From germline, CDR1 is KGHDR and CDR2 SFDVKD. This CDR3 is 13 amino acids long. The V end was cut by 7 bases, the J end by 2 bases, with 8 bases between. The CDR3 sequence is CATSGRGNQPQHF. The CDR3 DNA reads TGTGCCACCAGCGGGAGGGGCAATCAGCCCCAGCATTTT.

The J gene is TRBJ2-2, the V gene TRBV5-1, with 10 nucleotides matching TRBD2. Germline V gene data show CDR1 as SGHRS and CDR2 as YFSETQ. The ends lost 0 bases at V and 5 bases at J; junction bases unmatched: 1. The CDR3 runs 15 residues. The CDR3 spells CASSLETSGTGELFF. In nucleotides, the CDR3 is TGCGCCAGCAGCTTGGAGACTAGCGGGACCGGGGAGCTGTTTTTT. Supplemented by reference TRBV5-1 and TRBJ2-2, the full variable domain reads KAGVTQTPRYLIKTRGQQVTLSCSPISGHRSVSWYQQTPGQGLQFLFEYFSETQRNKGNFPGRFSGRQFSNSRSEMNVSTLELGDSALYLCASSLETSGTGELFFGEGSRLTVL.

This clonotype appeared a few times. The chain couples TRBV11-3 to TRBJ2-3; no firm D call. The CDR3 runs to 13 residues. The V gene's germline CDR1 is SGHNT and CDR2 YENEEA. Trimming shortened V by 5 bases and J by 4 bases, and 10 bases separated the two germline ends. CDR3 in DNA: TGTGCCAGCAGCATAACTGGGCCAGATACGCAGTATTTT. As protein: CASSITGPDTQYF.

This clonotype has more than one count but fewer than ten. This rearrangement joins TRBV7-2 to TRBJ2-5; 12 nucleotides match TRBD1. Germline assignment: CDR1 SGHTA and CDR2 FQGNSA. The CDR3 covers 15 residues. V gave up 3 bases and J gave up 3 bases; unmatched junction bases: 2. Here the CDR3 DNA reads TGTGCCAGCAGCTTTGGGACAGGGGGCAAAGAGACCCAGTACTTC. Protein product: CASSFGTGGKETQYF.

This chain connects TRBV24-1 to TRBJ2-2, with no clear D. CDR1 is KGHDR, CDR2 SFDVKD, per germline. The CDR3 consists of 14 residues. Trimming pared 5 bases from V and 2 bases from J, leaving 8 bases between. The CDR3 is CATSAEVNTGELFF. The CDR3 coding sequence is TGTGCCACCAGTGCCGAGGTTAACACCGGGGAGCTGTTTTTT.